This T cell receptor (beta chain) was sequenced in a study of shared clonotypes between healthy human individuals. Turning to the study itself: Samples came from two female and three male donors aged 18 to 49.

Comment on this clone: Its antigen is not known.

Several immunoSEQ plates received, in even portions, the genomic DNA of each subset. It was on ten immunoSEQ deep assay plates that unsorted PBMC DNA was sequenced. Sequencing used immunoSEQ multiplex PCR; TCRdb keeps in-frame clones, though not all of them. Of 470,000 or so clones in the sample, about 84% were seen once. This CDR3 is 15 amino acids long. Germline CDR1 is MNHEY and CDR2 is SMNVEV (reference sequence). The ends lost 5 bases at V and 11 bases at J; junction bases unmatched: 15. Findings of the study overall: Blood alone was sampled, and tissue repertoires likely differ.

What was sequenced was PBMCs. The receptor's source is a woman aged 40 to 50 in good health. Some clones in this sample may be carry-over from other donors' samples. The chain combines TRBV27 with TRBJ2-5, with 9 bases identical to TRBD2. As DNA, the CDR3 is TGTGCCAGCAGTACCGGGACTAGCTTTTCGGTTTGGCAGTACTTC. Protein: CASSTGTSFSVWQYF.